Below, 25 T cell receptor beta chains from the same sample are listed, as sequenced in a study of siplizumab effects on memory and regulatory T cells. Libraries were prepared by immunoSEQ multiplex PCR; TCRdb keeps only in-frame clonotypes and omits some of them. This sample has 90,000 to 120,000 clones, with 92% found just once. The sample was Tregs sorted from blood. These receptors were obtained from a human donor in good health.

V gene TRBV6-1 combines with J gene TRBJ2-7; the match to TRBD2 covers 7 bases. Germline V lookup: CDR1 MNHNS, CDR2 SASEGT. The CDR3 spans 13 residues. Unmatched junction bases numbered 2, after V lost 0 bases and J lost 6 bases. CDR3 in amino acids: CASSEAGRGEQYF. The CDR3 bases are TGTGCCAGCAGTGAAGCAGGGAGGGGCGAGCAGTACTTC.

As DNA, the CDR3 is TGTGCCAGCAGTTTTGGCAGGGGGCGCGGGAACACCGGGGAGCTGTTTTTT. Amino acids: CASSFGRGRGNTGELFF. The J gene is TRBJ2-2, the V gene TRBV28; 8 bases align to TRBD1. V was clipped by 3 bases and J by 1 base; unmatched bases: 7. Germline V gene lookup returns CDR1 MDHEN and CDR2 SYDVKM. The CDR3 has 17 residues.

The table lists this clone with a few counts. The chain combines TRBV27 with TRBJ2-7; the match to TRBD1 covers 8 bases. J was trimmed by 2 bases and V by 1 base; bases with no gene match: 4. Germline CDR1 is MNHEY and CDR2 is SMNVEV (reference sequence). This CDR3 spans 15 amino acids. DNA for the CDR3: TGTGCCAGCAGTTTATTCCCAGGGGGCCCCTACGAGCAGTACTTC. Its translation is CASSLFPGGPYEQYF.

The chain joins TRBV5-1 to TRBJ2-6; TRBD1 might be the D (5 bases). Germline V lookup: CDR1 SGHRS, CDR2 YFSETQ. The CDR3 is 18 amino acids. With 0 bases removed from V and 0 bases from J, the gap between germline ends came to 13 bases. This CDR3 is CASSLGWGRPSGANVLTF. The CDR3 DNA is TGCGCCAGCAGCTTGGGATGGGGCAGACCCTCTGGGGCCAACGTCCTGACTTTC. Supplemented by reference TRBV5-1 and TRBJ2-6, the full variable domain reads KAGVTQTPRYLIKTRGQQVTLSCSPISGHRSVSWYQQTPGQGLQFLFEYFSETQRNKGNFPGRFSGRQFSNSRSEMNVSTLELGDSALYLCASSLGWGRPSGANVLTFGAGSRLTVL.

The rearrangement links TRBV5-8 to TRBJ1-5, with a weak D call TRBD1 (5 bases). The CDR3 spans 17 residues. The ends were cut back, 0 bases at V and 2 bases at J, with 15 bases in the middle. Per the germline V gene, CDR1 is SGHTS and CDR2 is YDEGEE. CDR3 in amino acids: CASSLVYMQGGNQPQHF. CDR3 in DNA: TGTGCCAGCAGCTTGGTTTATATGCAGGGCGGCAATCAGCCCCAGCATTTT. The entire variable domain, with the rest obtained from reference TRBV5-8 and TRBJ1-5, is as follows: EAGVTQSPTHLIKTRGQQATLRCSPISGHTSVYWYQQALGLGLQFLLWYDEGEERNRGNFPPRFSGRQFPNYSSELNVNALELEDSALYLCASSLVYMQGGNQPQHFGDGTRLSIL.

V and J are TRBV19 and TRBJ2-1; 8 nucleotides align to TRBD2. The V and J ends lost 7 bases and 4 bases, in that order; junction bases with no gene match: 6. Germline V CDR1 and CDR2: LNHDA, SQIVND (reference sequence). The CDR3 spans 14 residues. CDR3 nucleotides: TGTGCCAGTATAAAGCGGGGGCCTTACAATGAGCAGTTCTTC. Its translation: CASIKRGPYNEQFF.

CDR3 amino acids: CASSQDPTPRKPQHF. CDR3 bases: TGCGCCAGCAGCCAAGATCCCACCCCCAGAAAGCCCCAGCATTTT. The rearrangement uses TRBV4-1 and TRBJ1-5, with D hard to call. Germline V gene lookup returns CDR1 MGHRA and CDR2 YSYEKL. V lost 0 bases and J 8 bases, leaving 14 bases between the germline ends. This CDR3 is built from 15 residues.

The CDR3 spells CASSSGQRSGNTIYF. CDR3 nucleotide sequence: TGCGCCAGCAGCTCGGGACAGCGCTCTGGAAACACCATATATTTT. The rearrangement links TRBV5-1 to TRBJ1-3, with 7 bases matching TRBD1. The V and J ends lost 3 bases and 0 bases, in that order; junction bases with no gene match: 3. This CDR3 spans 15 amino acids. Germline lookup yields CDR1 SGHRS and CDR2 YFSETQ.

The J gene is TRBJ2-1, the V gene TRBV13; 12 bases map to TRBD2. V shed 8 bases, J shed 15 bases, and the junction held 14 bases outside the gene matches. Germline V gene data show CDR1 as PRHDT and CDR2 as FYEKMQ (reference sequence). This CDR3 is 14 amino acids long. CDR3 nucleotides: TGTGCCAGCCATCGGCTAGCGGGAGGGCCAGTTCCGTTCTTC. It yields the protein CASHRLAGGPVPFF.

The CDR3 DNA sequence: TGTGCCAGCAGTGTCAGCGGGACACCGAACTCCTACGAGCAGTACTTC. Residues: CASSVSGTPNSYEQYF. The J gene is TRBJ2-7, the V gene TRBV2; the D gene is possibly TRBD2 (7 bases). The germline gives CDR1 SNHLY, CDR2 FYNNEI. Trimming took 4 bases from V and 0 from J, leaving 16 bases between them. There are 16 residues in the CDR3.

V and J are TRBV19 and TRBJ1-5, with D possibly matching TRBD1 (5 bases). Germline V gene lookup returns CDR1 LNHDA and CDR2 SQIVND (reference sequence). The V gene lost 4 bases and the J gene lost 11 bases, with 15 bases spanning the gap. The CDR3 is made up of 13 amino acids. Here the CDR3 DNA reads TGTGCCAGTAGTAGGGGGGGGAGGGCAGCCCAGCATTTT. This gives the protein CASSRGGRAAQHF.

The gene calls are TRBV19 and TRBJ2-3, with 9 bases lining up with TRBD2. The CDR3 spans 16 residues. CDR1 LNHDA and CDR2 SQIVND come from the germline V gene (reference sequence). The V segment lost 3 bases and the J segment 4 bases; nucleotides outside the gene matches: 8. CDR3 coding DNA: TGTGCCAGTAGTATTTTGGCGGGAGGGCCAGCAGATACGCAGTATTTT. Translating it yields CASSILAGGPADTQYF.

The chain recombines TRBV12-2 with TRBJ2-5; no DNA check was done on the table's D call, TRBD2. TRBV12-2 is described as a pseudogene. This CDR3 is 16 amino acids long. In DNA form, the CDR3 reads TGTGCAAGTCGCTTTGGGTGGGACTTCTACCAAGAGACCCAGTACTTC. Translated, it gives CASRFGWDFYQETQYF.

The chain joins TRBV6-6 to TRBJ1-1; TRBD1 might be the D (6 bases). V was trimmed by 2 bases and J by 4 bases, leaving 11 bases between them. Germline V lookup: CDR1 MNHNY, CDR2 SVGAGI (reference sequence). The CDR3 runs to 14 residues. DNA for the CDR3: TGTGCCAGCAGTTACGGGGGGCAGAGCACTGAAGCTTTCTTT. Its protein product is CASSYGGQSTEAFF.

V is TRBV4-2 and J is TRBJ2-6; D is unresolved. Trimming left V 2 bases short and J 2 bases short, with 7 bases between. This CDR3 has 15 amino acids. Germline CDR1 reads LGHNA; CDR2 reads YNFKEQ. CDR3 sequence: CASSQRYTGANVLTF. The DNA for the CDR3 is TGTGCCAGCAGCCAACGTTACACTGGGGCCAACGTCCTGACTTTC.

In its sample, this clone was seen once. V gene TRBV5-4 combines with J gene TRBJ1-4, with D unclear. Germline-derived CDR1 and CDR2 are SGHNT and YYREEE (reference sequence). Trimming pared 2 bases from V and 0 bases from J, leaving 8 bases between. The CDR3 covers 15 residues. The CDR3 nucleotides read TGTGCCAGCAGCTTAAAGGGAACAACTAATGAAAAACTGTTTTTT. Translation: CASSLKGTTNEKLFF.

V is TRBV5-6 and J is TRBJ2-7; 8 bases fit TRBD1. V was clipped by 4 bases and J by 0 bases; unmatched bases: 3. The CDR3 has 14 residues. Germline V gene data show CDR1 as SGHDT and CDR2 as YYEEEE. The CDR3 nucleotides read TGTGCCAGCAGCCGGACAGGGAGCTCCTACGAGCAGTACTTC. Translated, it gives CASSRTGSSYEQYF. Filled out from reference TRBV5-6 and TRBJ2-7, the complete variable domain reads DAGVTQSPTHLIKTRGQQVTLRCSPKSGHDTVSWYQQALGQGPQFIFQYYEEEERQRGNFPDRFSGHQFPNYSSELNVNALLLGDSALYLCASSRTGSSYEQYFGPGTRLTVT.

The rearrangement joins TRBV9 to TRBJ2-7; 9 nucleotides line up with TRBD2. Germline CDR1 SGDLS, CDR2 YYNGEE. Trimming cost V 0 bases and J 3 bases; bases outside gene matches: 4. The CDR3 has 15 residues. CDR3 nucleotide sequence: TGTGCCAGCAGCGTAGGGGTAGCGGGAGACTACGAGCAGTACTTC. Translated: CASSVGVAGDYEQYF. Based on the CDR3 plus reference TRBV9 and TRBJ2-7, the full variable domain is DSGVTQTPKHLITATGQRVTLRCSPRSGDLSVYWYQQSLDQGLQFLIQYYNGEERAKGNILERFSAQQFPDLHSELNLSSLELGDSALYFCASSVGVAGDYEQYFGPGTRLTVT.

The J gene is TRBJ2-7, the V gene TRBV5-1; D perhaps matches TRBD2 (7 bases). There are 16 residues in the CDR3. Germline-derived CDR1 and CDR2 are SGHRS and YFSETQ. V was clipped by 4 bases and J by 7 bases, with 24 bases between them. DNA for the CDR3: TGCGCCAGCAGCAACCAGCAGCGGGGACAATCGGGGGAGCAGTACTTC. Protein product: CASSNQQRGQSGEQYF.

The chain uses TRBV7-2 and TRBJ2-1; TRBD2 matches 10 bases. The CDR3 contains 15 residues. The germline V gene encodes CDR1 SGHTA and CDR2 FQGNSA. V dropped 4 bases and J dropped 6; count of bases not matched to a gene: 6. The CDR3 nucleotides are TGTGCCAGCAGCTCTCCGAGCGGGAGGGCCAATGAGCAGTTCTTC. As protein: CASSSPSGRANEQFF.

The V call is TRBV28, the J call TRBJ2-3, with TRBD1 matching 7 bases. J gave up 2 bases and V 5 bases, and 4 bases lay outside the gene matches. There are 14 residues in the CDR3. Germline lookup yields CDR1 MDHEN and CDR2 SYDVKM. The CDR3 DNA follows: TGTGCCAGCAGTGTGGGACAGCACACAGATACGCAGTATTTT. It yields the protein CASSVGQHTDTQYF.

The rearrangement uses TRBV5-5 and TRBJ2-7; D perhaps matches TRBD1 (7 bases). Germline V gives CDR1 SGHKS, CDR2 YYEKEE (reference sequence). V was shortened by 0 bases and J by 3 bases, with 16 bases between the two germline ends. The CDR3 is 16 residues long. CDR3 coding DNA: TGTGCCAGCAGCTTGGATTGGGCAGGGGGACTCTACGAGCAGTACTTC. Translation: CASSLDWAGGLYEQYF.

The rearrangement links TRBV7-3 to TRBJ2-3; D not certain. This CDR3 spans 14 amino acids. The germline V gene has CDR1 SGHTA and CDR2 FQGTGA. V lost 7 bases and J lost 4, with 15 bases in between. This CDR3 is CASKREAASDTQYF. Here the CDR3 DNA reads TGTGCCAGCAAGCGCGAGGCTGCGTCAGATACGCAGTATTTT.

The chain couples TRBV10-1 to TRBJ2-2; D gene uncertain. The CDR3 is made up of 13 amino acids. Germline V gives CDR1 WNHNN, CDR2 SYGVQD (reference sequence). The V and J ends lost 5 bases and 7 bases respectively, with 11 bases between them. The CDR3 protein is CASSSPVGGELFF. The CDR3 bases are TGCGCCAGCAGTTCCCCGGTAGGCGGGGAGCTGTTTTTT.

The rearrangement links TRBV11-2 to TRBJ2-2; D is uncertain. The CDR3 sequence is 13 residues long. Trimming pared 5 bases from V and 1 base from J, leaving 5 bases between. CDR1 is SGHAT and CDR2 is FQNNGV in the germline V gene. The CDR3 loop is CASSPQNTGELFF. The CDR3 region has the DNA TGTGCCAGCAGCCCGCAGAACACCGGGGAGCTGTTTTTT.